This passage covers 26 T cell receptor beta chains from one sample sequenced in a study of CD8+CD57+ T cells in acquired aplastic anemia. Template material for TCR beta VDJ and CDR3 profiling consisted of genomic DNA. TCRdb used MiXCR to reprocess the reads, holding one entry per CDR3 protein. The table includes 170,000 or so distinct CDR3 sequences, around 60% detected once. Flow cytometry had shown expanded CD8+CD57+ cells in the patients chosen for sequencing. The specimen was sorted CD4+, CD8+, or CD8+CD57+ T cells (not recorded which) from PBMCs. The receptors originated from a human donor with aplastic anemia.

CDR3 sequence (DNA): TGTGCCAGCAGCCCCCTGGGGAAGGAGCAGTACTTC. Protein: CASSPLGKEQYF. V and J are TRBV7-8 and TRBJ2-7; D is undetermined. The CDR3 length is 12 residues. Trimming left V 5 bases short and J 7 bases short, with 12 bases between. Germline V gene lookup returns CDR1 SGHVS and CDR2 FQNEAQ.

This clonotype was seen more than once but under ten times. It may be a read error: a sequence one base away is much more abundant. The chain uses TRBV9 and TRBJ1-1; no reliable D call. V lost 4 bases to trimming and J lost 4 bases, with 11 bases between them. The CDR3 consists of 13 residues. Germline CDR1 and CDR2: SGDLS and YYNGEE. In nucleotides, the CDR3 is TGTGCCAGCAGCCCCGGACTGAGCACTGAAGCTTTCTTT. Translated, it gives CASSPGLSTEAFF.

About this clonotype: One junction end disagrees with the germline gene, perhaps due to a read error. The CDR3 reads CATSPTSGGTYEQYF. In DNA, the CDR3 is TGTGCCACCAGCCCGACTAGCGGGGGCACCTACGAGCAGTACTTC. The gene calls are TRBV7-8 and TRBJ2-7; TRBD2 matches 12 bases. Germline V gene lookup returns CDR1 SGHVS and CDR2 FQNEAQ. CDR3 length equals 15 residues. The full variable domain, completed using reference TRBV7-8 and TRBJ2-7, is GAGVSQSPRYKVAKRGQDVALRCDPISGHVSLFWYQQALGQGPEFLTYFQNEAQLDKSGLPSDRFFAERPEGSVSTLKIQRTQQEDSAVYLCATSPTSGGTYEQYFGPGTRLTVT.

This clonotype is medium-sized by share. CDR3: CASRPLYTDTQYF. The CDR3 coding sequence is TGCGCCAGCCGCCCTTTGTACACAGATACGCAGTATTTT. The genes are TRBV5-1 and TRBJ2-3; unclear D gene. V was cut by 7 bases and J by 2 bases, with 11 bases left in between. Germline assignment: CDR1 SGHRS and CDR2 YFSETQ. The CDR3 extends over 13 amino acids.

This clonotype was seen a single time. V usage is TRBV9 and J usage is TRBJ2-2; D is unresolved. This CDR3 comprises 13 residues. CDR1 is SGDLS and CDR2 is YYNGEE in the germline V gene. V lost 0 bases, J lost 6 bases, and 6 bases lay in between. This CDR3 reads CASSVEGSGELFF. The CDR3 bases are TGTGCCAGCAGCGTAGAAGGATCCGGGGAGCTGTTTTTT.

The CDR3 loop is CASKGIPMNTEAFF. For the CDR3, the DNA is TGTGCCAGCAAGGGCATCCCGATGAACACTGAAGCTTTCTTT. V is TRBV2 and J is TRBJ1-1; D is undetermined. CDR3 length equals 14 residues. Germline assignment: CDR1 SNHLY and CDR2 FYNNEI. V lost 7 bases to trimming and J lost 0 bases, with 12 bases between them.

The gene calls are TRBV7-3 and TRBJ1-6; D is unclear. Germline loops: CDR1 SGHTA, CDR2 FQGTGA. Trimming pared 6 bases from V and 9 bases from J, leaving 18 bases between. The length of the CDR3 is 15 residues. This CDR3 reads CASSSVGLPGSPLHF. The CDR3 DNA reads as TGTGCCAGCAGTTCGGTAGGCCTGCCCGGTTCACCCCTCCACTTT.

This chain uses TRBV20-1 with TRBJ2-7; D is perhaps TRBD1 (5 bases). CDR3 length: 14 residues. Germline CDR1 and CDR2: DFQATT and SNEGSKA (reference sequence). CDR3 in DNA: TGCAGCGCAGAAACCGGGTCCAGGGCCTACGAGCAGTACTTC. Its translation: CSAETGSRAYEQYF.

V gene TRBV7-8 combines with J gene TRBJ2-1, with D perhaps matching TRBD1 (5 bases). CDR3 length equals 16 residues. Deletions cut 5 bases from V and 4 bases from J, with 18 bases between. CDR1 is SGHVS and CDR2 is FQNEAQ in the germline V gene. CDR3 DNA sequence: TGTGCCAGCAGCCAAACGTGGGGCAACTCATACAATGAGCAGTTCTTC. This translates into CASSQTWGNSYNEQFF.

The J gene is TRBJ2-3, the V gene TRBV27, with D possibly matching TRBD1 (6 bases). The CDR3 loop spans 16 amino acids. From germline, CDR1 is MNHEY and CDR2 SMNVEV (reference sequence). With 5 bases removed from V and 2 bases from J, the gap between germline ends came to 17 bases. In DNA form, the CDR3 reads TGTGCCAGCAGTAACAACAGGGTACGCCTCACAGATACGCAGTATTTT. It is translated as CASSNNRVRLTDTQYF.

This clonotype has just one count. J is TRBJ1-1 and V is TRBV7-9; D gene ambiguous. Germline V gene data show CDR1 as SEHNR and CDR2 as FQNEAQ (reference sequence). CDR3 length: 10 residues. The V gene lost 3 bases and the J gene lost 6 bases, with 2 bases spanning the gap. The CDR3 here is CASSFAEAFF. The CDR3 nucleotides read TGTGCCAGCAGCTTTGCTGAAGCTTTCTTT.

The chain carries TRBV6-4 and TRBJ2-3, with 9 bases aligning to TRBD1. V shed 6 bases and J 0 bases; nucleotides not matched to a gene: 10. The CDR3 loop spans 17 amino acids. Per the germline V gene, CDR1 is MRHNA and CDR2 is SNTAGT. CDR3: CASRTPTGGGSTDTQYF. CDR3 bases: TGTGCCAGCAGGACCCCTACAGGGGGCGGAAGCACAGATACGCAGTATTTT.

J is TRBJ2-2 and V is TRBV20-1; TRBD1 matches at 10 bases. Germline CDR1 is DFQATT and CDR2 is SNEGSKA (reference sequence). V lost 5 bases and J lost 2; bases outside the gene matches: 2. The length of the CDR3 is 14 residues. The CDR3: CSAGDRGNTGELFF. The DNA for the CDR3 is TGCAGTGCTGGGGACAGGGGCAACACCGGGGAGCTGTTTTTT.

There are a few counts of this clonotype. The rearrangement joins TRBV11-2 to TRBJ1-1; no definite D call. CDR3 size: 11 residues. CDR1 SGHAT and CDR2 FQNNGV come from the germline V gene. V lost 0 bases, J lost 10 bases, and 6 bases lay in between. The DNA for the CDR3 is TGTGCCAGCAGCTTAGAGGGTTTAGCTTTCTTT. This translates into CASSLEGLAFF. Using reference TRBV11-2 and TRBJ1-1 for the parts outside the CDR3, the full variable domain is EAGVAQSPRYKIIEKRQSVAFWCNPISGHATLYWYQQILGQGPKLLIQFQNNGVVDDSQLPKDRFSAERLKGVDSTLKIQPAKLEDSAVYLCASSLEGLAFFGQGTRLTVV.

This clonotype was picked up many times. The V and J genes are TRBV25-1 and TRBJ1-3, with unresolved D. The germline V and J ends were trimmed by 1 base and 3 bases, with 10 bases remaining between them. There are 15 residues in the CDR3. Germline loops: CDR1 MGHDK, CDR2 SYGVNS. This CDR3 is CASSEFREFGNTIYF. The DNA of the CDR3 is TGTGCCAGCAGTGAATTTCGGGAGTTTGGAAACACCATATATTTT.

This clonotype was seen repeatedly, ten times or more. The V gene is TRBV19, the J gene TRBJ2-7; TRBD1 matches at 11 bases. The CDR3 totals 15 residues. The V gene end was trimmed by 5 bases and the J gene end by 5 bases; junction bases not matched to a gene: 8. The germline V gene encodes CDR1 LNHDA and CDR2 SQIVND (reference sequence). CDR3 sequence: CASSARDRGTDEQYF. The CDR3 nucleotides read TGTGCCAGTAGTGCCCGGGACAGGGGGACCGACGAGCAGTACTTC.

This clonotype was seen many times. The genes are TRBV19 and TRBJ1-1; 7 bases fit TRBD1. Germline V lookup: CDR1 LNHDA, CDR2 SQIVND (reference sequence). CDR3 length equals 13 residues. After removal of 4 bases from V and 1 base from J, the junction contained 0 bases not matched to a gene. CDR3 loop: CASSTGGNTEAFF. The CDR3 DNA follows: TGTGCCAGTAGTACAGGGGGGAACACTGAAGCTTTCTTT.

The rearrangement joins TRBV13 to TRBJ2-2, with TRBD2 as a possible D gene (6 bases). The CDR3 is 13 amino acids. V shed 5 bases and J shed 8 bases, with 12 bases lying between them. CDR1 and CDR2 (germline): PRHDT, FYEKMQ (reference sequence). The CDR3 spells CASSVEGTGELFF. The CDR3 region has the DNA TGTGCCAGCAGCGTGGAGGGTACAGGGGAGCTGTTTTTT.

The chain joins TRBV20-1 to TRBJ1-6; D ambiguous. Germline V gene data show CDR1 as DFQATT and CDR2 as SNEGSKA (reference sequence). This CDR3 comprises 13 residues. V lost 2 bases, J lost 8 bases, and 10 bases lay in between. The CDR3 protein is CSARSQNYSPLHF. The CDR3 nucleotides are TGCAGTGCTAGATCACAGAATTATTCACCCCTCCACTTT.

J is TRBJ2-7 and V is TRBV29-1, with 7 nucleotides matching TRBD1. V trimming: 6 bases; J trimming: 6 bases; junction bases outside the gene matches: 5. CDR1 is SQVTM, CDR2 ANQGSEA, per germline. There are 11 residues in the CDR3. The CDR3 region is CSVVDRTEQYF. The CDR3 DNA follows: TGCAGCGTGGTGGACAGGACCGAGCAGTACTTC.

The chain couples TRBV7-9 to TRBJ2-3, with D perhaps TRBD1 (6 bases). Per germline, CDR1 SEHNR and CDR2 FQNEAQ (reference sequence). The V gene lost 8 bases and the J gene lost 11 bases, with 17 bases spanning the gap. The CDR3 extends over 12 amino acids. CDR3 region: CASVAGEDQQYF. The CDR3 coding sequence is TGTGCCAGCGTGGCAGGGGAAGATCAGCAGTATTTT.

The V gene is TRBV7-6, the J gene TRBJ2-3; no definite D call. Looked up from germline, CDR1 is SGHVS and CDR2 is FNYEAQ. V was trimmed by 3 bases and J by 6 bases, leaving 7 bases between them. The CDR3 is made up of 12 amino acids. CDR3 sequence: CASSLCADTQYF. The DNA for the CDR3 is TGTGCCAGCAGCTTGTGCGCTGATACGCAGTATTTT.

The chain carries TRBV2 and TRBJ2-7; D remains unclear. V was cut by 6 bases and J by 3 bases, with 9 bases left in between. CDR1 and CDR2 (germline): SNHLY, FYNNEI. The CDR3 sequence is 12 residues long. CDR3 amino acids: CASSECHYEQYF. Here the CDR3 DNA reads TGTGCCAGCAGCGAGTGCCACTACGAGCAGTACTTC.

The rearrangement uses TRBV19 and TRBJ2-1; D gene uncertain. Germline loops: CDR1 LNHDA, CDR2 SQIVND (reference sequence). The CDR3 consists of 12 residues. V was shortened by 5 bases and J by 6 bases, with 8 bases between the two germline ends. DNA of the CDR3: TGTGCCAGTAGTTTCCCCCCCAATGAGCAGTTCTTC. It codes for CASSFPPNEQFF. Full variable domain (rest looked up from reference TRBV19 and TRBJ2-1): DGGITQSPKYLFRKEGQNVTLSCEQNLNHDAMYWYRQDPGQGLRLIYYSQIVNDFQKGDIAEGYSVSREKKESFPLTVTSAQKNPTAFYLCASSFPPNEQFFGPGTRLTVL.

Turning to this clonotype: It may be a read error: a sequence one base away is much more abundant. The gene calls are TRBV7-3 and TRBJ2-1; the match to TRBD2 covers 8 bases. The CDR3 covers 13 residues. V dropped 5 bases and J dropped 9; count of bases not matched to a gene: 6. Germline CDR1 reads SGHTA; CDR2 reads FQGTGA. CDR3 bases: TGTGCCAGCAGCCAAGACGGGGGGGGTGAGCAGTTCTTC. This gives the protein CASSQDGGGEQFF.

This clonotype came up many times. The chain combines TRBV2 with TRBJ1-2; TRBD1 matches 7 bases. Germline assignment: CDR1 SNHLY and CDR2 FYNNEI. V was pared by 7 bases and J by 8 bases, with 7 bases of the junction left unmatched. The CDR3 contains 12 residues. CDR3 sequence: CASIGGGEGYTF. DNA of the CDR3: TGTGCCAGCATAGGGGGCGGGGAAGGCTACACCTTC.